This T cell receptor beta chain derives from a study of breast tumors, draining lymph nodes, adjacent tissues. TCRdb analysed the multiplex PCR reads with MiXCR anew, one entry per CDR3 protein. The sample carries 150,000 to 200,000 distinct CDR3 sequences, 25% to 40% recorded once. Axillary draining lymph nodes of breast cancer patients supplied the node samples. Germline CDR1 is DFQATT and CDR2 is SNEGSKA (reference sequence). CDR3 length equals 15 residues. This clonotype occurred a few times. Relative to the germline gene, one junction end is altered; a read error may explain this. V is TRBV20-1 and J is TRBJ2-3, with 7 bases identical to TRBD2. The sequenced material came from axillary lymph node tissue. The sequence derives from a female donor with breast cancer. Some clones in this sample may be carry-over from other donors' samples. The DNA of the CDR3 is TGCAGTGCTACCCATCGAGTAGCGGGCACAGATACGCGGTATTTT. This encodes CSATHRVAGTDTRYF.